This TCR beta chain was sequenced in a study of response to subunit inactivated influenza vaccine. Whole-study results and caveats: Researchers suggested that each seasonal influenza vaccination recruits few new T cells.

This clonotype was seen only a few times. The antigen is unknown. TCRdb re-analysed the RT-PCR reads in MiXCR, keeping a single row per CDR3 protein. The sample yields 300,000 to 350,000 distinct CDR3 sequences, around a fifth seen once. Sequenced here: PBMCs from blood, sampled less than 22 months after vaccination. This sequence originates from a man aged 45 to 75 who received an inactivated influenza vaccine.

CDR3 in amino acids: CASSSDRDGNTIYF. CDR3 nucleotide sequence: TGTGCCAGCAGCTCGGACAGGGATGGAAACACCATATATTTT. The chain joins TRBV13 to TRBJ1-3; TRBD1 aligns across 8 bases. There are 14 residues in the CDR3. V shed 4 bases and J 3 bases; nucleotides not matched to a gene: 2. CDR1 and CDR2 from the germline V gene are PRHDT and FYEKMQ (reference sequence).